This entry lists 9 T cell receptor beta chains sequenced from one sample in a study of cytomegalovirus exposure and HLA in healthy donors. Produced via immunoSEQ multiplex PCR; TCRdb's table is partial and in-frame only. The repertoire holds roughly 50,000 clones, with around 90% as singletons. The specimen was PBMCs. Source of these receptors: a man aged 18 to 30 in good health and CMV-seronegative.

The genes are TRBV11-3 and TRBJ2-3, with 13 bases aligning to TRBD2. The CDR3 extends over 16 amino acids. V was pared by 2 bases and J by 10 bases, with 9 bases of the junction left unmatched. The germline V gene has CDR1 SGHNT and CDR2 YENEEA. The CDR3 here is CASSLRGLAGSGAQYF. The CDR3 DNA reads as TGTGCCAGCAGCTTAAGGGGACTAGCGGGATCGGGTGCGCAGTATTTT.

The chain combines TRBV30 with TRBJ2-2, with 7 bases that match TRBD1. The germline V gene encodes CDR1 GTSNPN and CDR2 SVGIG (reference sequence). The CDR3 spans 16 residues. V lost 1 base and J lost 4; bases outside the gene matches: 9. CDR3 region: CAWSAQTGTATGELFF. The CDR3, as DNA: TGTGCCTGGAGTGCCCAGACAGGGACGGCCACCGGGGAGCTGTTTTTT.

This sequence joins TRBV28 and TRBJ2-5; 12 bases are a match to TRBD2. The CDR3 has 19 amino acids. Per the germline V gene, CDR1 is MDHEN and CDR2 is SYDVKM. With 2 bases clipped from V and 5 bases from J, the junction kept 15 bases outside the gene matches. CDR3 sequence: CASSLGWASGRGPLETQYF. Here the CDR3 DNA reads TGTGCCAGCAGTTTAGGGTGGGCTAGCGGGAGGGGCCCCCTGGAGACCCAGTACTTC.

V and J are TRBV6-1 and TRBJ1-4; TRBD1 might be the D (6 bases). Deletions cut 7 bases from V and 8 bases from J, with 17 bases between. This CDR3 region has 14 residues. Germline loops: CDR1 MNHNS, CDR2 SASEGT. The CDR3 loop reads CASMRGGLGEKLFF. DNA of the CDR3: TGTGCCAGCATGAGGGGGGGATTGGGCGAAAAACTGTTTTTT.

The chain links TRBV10-1 to TRBJ2-1; 11 positions match TRBD2. Germline trimming cut 0 bases from V and 4 bases from J; bases unmatched to any gene: 5. Germline CDR1 reads WNHNN; CDR2 reads SYGVQD (reference sequence). The CDR3 sequence is 17 residues long. This CDR3 is CASSESDSGRVYNEQFF. The CDR3 DNA reads TGCGCCAGCAGTGAGTCGGATAGCGGGAGGGTGTACAATGAGCAGTTCTTC.

The rearrangement uses TRBV4-2 and TRBJ1-2; 8 nucleotides align to TRBD1. Germline V gives CDR1 LGHNA, CDR2 YNFKEQ. The CDR3 consists of 16 residues. V lost 0 bases, J lost 4 bases, and 7 bases stayed unmatched. The CDR3 sequence is CASSQDSGQGGYGYTF. In DNA form, the CDR3 reads TGTGCCAGCAGCCAAGATAGTGGACAGGGCGGCTATGGCTACACCTTC.

J is TRBJ2-7 and V is TRBV4-3; maybe TRBD1 (8 bases). CDR3 length: 15 amino acids. The V end lost 4 bases, the J end lost 5 bases, and 18 bases lay between the germline ends. Germline CDR1 and CDR2: LGHNA and YSLEER. CDR3: CASSPGGGSYNEQYF. In DNA, the CDR3 is TGCGCCAGCAGCCCAGGGGGCGGGAGTTACAACGAGCAGTACTTC.

This chain uses TRBV30 with TRBJ2-7, with a weak D call TRBD1 (5 bases). Germline-derived CDR1 and CDR2 are GTSNPN and SVGIG (reference sequence). The CDR3 runs to 12 residues. V lost 3 bases, J lost 3 bases, and 9 bases lay in between. In DNA form, the CDR3 reads TGTGCCTGGAGCTCCGACAGCTACGAGCAGTACTTC. Protein product: CAWSSDSYEQYF.

This clone was counted between two and nine times. CDR3: CASSKGFEGWETQYF. The CDR3 region has the DNA TGTGCCAGCAGCAAAGGATTCGAGGGTTGGGAGACCCAGTACTTC. V and J are TRBV21-1 and TRBJ2-5; the table's D gene call, TRBD2, was not cross checked with the DNA. TRBV21-1 is assigned pseudogene status. The CDR3 contains 15 residues.